The clone carrying this TCR beta chain came up once. Antigen: not known. The CDR3 consists of 16 residues. The ends were cut back, 6 bases at V and 0 bases at J, with 15 bases in the middle. CDR1 is MNHEY and CDR2 is SVGAGI in the germline V gene. The source of the sample is a study of cytomegalovirus exposure and HLA in healthy donors. Background on the study: When just under 400 donors were genotyped, 80% to 90% of them were found to fall in the Caucasian-associated ancestry cluster.

Study-level findings and limits: Later analysis suggested links between common viral pathogens and several top significant clusters. In an earlier analysis, productive rearrangement rates for most beta V segments clustered near 87% or 30%.

Both 60 Vbeta primers and 13 Jbeta primers went into the PCR. Data came from immunoSEQ multiplex PCR; TCRdb stores just in-frame clones and leaves some out. The sample includes about 200,000 clones, roughly 80% of them seen just once. The chain joins TRBV6-5 to TRBJ1-3; D is possibly TRBD1 (6 bases). This sequence was found in a young man in good health and CMV-seronegative. Sequenced: PBMCs. CDR3 loop: CASSYRDWTSGNTIYF. In DNA, the CDR3 is TGTGCCAGCAGCTACAGGGACTGGACCTCTGGAAACACCATATATTTT.